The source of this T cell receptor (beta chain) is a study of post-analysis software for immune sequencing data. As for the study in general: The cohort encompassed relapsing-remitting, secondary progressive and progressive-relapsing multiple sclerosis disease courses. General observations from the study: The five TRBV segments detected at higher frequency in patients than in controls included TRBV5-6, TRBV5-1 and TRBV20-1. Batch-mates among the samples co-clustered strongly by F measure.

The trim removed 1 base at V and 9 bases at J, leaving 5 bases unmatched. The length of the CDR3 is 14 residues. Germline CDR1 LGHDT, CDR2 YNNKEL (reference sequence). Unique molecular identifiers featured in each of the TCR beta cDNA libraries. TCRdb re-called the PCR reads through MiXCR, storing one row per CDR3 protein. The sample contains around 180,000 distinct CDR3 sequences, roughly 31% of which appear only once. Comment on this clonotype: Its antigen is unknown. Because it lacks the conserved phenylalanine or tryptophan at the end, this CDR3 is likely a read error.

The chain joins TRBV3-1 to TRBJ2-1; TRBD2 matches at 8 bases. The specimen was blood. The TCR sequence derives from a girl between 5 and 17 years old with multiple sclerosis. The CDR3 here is CASSQVSGGGEQFL. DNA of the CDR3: TGTGCCAGCAGCCAAGTTTCGGGAGGGGGTGAGCAGTTCTTA.